This T cell receptor beta chain appears in the sequencing data of a study of shared clonotypes between healthy human individuals. Background on the study: Contributing individuals were two females and a few males aged 18 to 49.

Study observations and caveats: Owing to a small donor count, the genetic and exposure-history diversity represented was limited.

Sequencing was performed with immunoSEQ multiplex PCR; in TCRdb, only in-frame clones are kept and a portion is missing. In the table there are over a million clones, approximately 80% of which are singletons. Trimming cost V 3 bases and J 8 bases, with 10 bases left between them. This CDR3 is built from 12 residues. Germline V gene lookup returns CDR1 MGHDK and CDR2 SYGVNS. In regard to this clone: Its cognate antigen is unknown.

The gene calls are TRBV25-1 and TRBJ1-2; D call uncertain. The sample was memory CD4+ T cells from PBMCs. The sample's subset: CD45RA-negative fraction. The receptor was isolated from a man between 18 and 35 years old in good health. Some clones in this sample may be carry-over from other donors' samples. The CDR3 DNA is TGTGCCAGCAGTGAGTTCTACGGGGGCTACACCTTC. It yields the protein CASSEFYGGYTF.